A single sample is the source of the 3 T cell receptor beta chains below, sequenced in a study of a mutant IDH1 vaccine in newly diagnosed glioma. The protocol was immunoSEQ multiplex PCR, while the TCRdb copy is restricted to in-frame clones and leaves out a portion. The sample records 92,000 or so clones, roughly four fifths being singletons. Specified time point: baseline, week 1 (first vaccination visit). Treatment of the sample: pre-vaccination baseline after standard-of-care therapy. Sequencing used PBMCs, obtained from a glioma patient treated with radiotherapy, temozolomide or both. The receptors stem from a man in his forties with glioma. Some clones in this sample may be carry-over from other donors' samples.

This sequence joins TRBV14 and TRBJ1-6, with D maybe TRBD1 (5 bases). The CDR3 is 15 residues long. Germline lookup yields CDR1 SGHDN and CDR2 FVKESK. V was shortened by 4 bases and J by 7 bases, with 14 bases between the two germline ends. The CDR3 region has the DNA TGTGCCAGCAGCCCCCAAGGGGCGCGAAATTCACCCCTCCACTTT. Protein sequence: CASSPQGARNSPLHF.

The chain couples TRBV6-1 to TRBJ1-4; 8 bases are shared with TRBD1. Trimming took 9 bases from V and 1 from J; bases not matched to a gene: 7. Germline values: CDR1 MNHNS, CDR2 SASEGT. The CDR3 is 15 amino acids. CDR3 residues: CASQGALLTNEKLFF. The DNA of the CDR3 is TGTGCCAGTCAGGGGGCCCTATTAACTAATGAAAAACTGTTTTTT.

The genes are TRBV5-4 and TRBJ2-7, with TRBD2 as a possible D gene (7 bases). V lost 0 bases to trimming and J lost 1 base, with 17 bases between them. This CDR3 spans 17 amino acids. Germline V gene lookup returns CDR1 SGHNT and CDR2 YYREEE (reference sequence). The CDR3 protein is CASSLGPAGANSYEQYF. CDR3 DNA sequence: TGTGCCAGCAGCTTGGGCCCCGCGGGGGCGAATTCCTACGAGCAGTACTTC.